These T cell receptor beta chains were read from a single sample in a study of blood T cell repertoires in COVID-19. Clones were sequenced by immunoSEQ multiplex PCR, and TCRdb holds only the in-frame ones, with some missing. The sample lists tens of thousands of clones; about 91% were seen once. The specimen sequenced was peripheral blood. The origin of the receptors is a man between 35 and 55 years old with COVID-19, enrolled during active disease. CDR3s include the opening cysteine and the closing phenylalanine or tryptophan. The D gene is left open where the match is weak. Only part of the rows carry a size: once, few, many, or a class if the clone is expanded.

abundance: NA
j_gene: TRBJ1-2
v_gene: TRBV15
d_gene: TRBD1
CDR3nt: TGTGCCACCAGCAAGGACAGGGCCACCTATGGCTACACCTTC
CDR3aa: CATSKDRATYGYTF

abundance: NA
j_gene: TRBJ1-2
v_gene: TRBV24-1
d_gene: TRBD1
CDR3nt: TGTGCCACCAGTGAAACCAGACAGGGGAACTATGGCTACACCTTC
CDR3aa: CATSETRQGNYGYTF

abundance: NA
j_gene: TRBJ2-2
v_gene: TRBV7-6
d_gene: TRBD2
CDR3nt: TGTGCCAGCAGCTTAGGCGGGGGGCTCACCGGGGAGCTGTTTTTT
CDR3aa: CASSLGGGLTGELFF

abundance: NA
j_gene: TRBJ2-7
v_gene: TRBV7-3
d_gene: TRBD2
CDR3nt: TGTGCCAGCAGCTCCGGCGGGAGGCAGTACTTC
CDR3aa: CASSSGGRQYF

abundance: NA
j_gene: TRBJ1-5
v_gene: TRBV5-8
d_gene: NA
CDR3nt: TGTGCCAGCAGTTATGTCGGTCAGCCCCAGCATTTT
CDR3aa: CASSYVGQPQHF

abundance: NA
j_gene: TRBJ2-3
v_gene: TRBV5-4
d_gene: TRBD2
CDR3nt: TGTGCCAGCAGCCCGTCCCCGGGGGGGAGCACAGATACGCAGTATTTT
CDR3aa: CASSPSPGGSTDTQYF

abundance: few
j_gene: TRBJ1-5
v_gene: TRBV19
d_gene: NA
CDR3nt: TGTGCCAGTAGTACACGGACTGTTCAGCCCCAGCATTTT
CDR3aa: CASSTRTVQPQHF

abundance: NA
j_gene: TRBJ1-5
v_gene: TRBV3-1/TRBV3-2
d_gene: NA
CDR3nt: TGTGCCAGCAGCTGGGGACTCAATCAGCCCCAGCATTTT
CDR3aa: CASSWGLNQPQHF

abundance: NA
j_gene: TRBJ1-2
v_gene: TRBV4-1
d_gene: NA
CDR3nt: TGCGCCAGCAGCCAGCGGGGGGAAGCTAACTATGGCTACACCTTC
CDR3aa: CASSQRGEANYGYTF

abundance: NA
j_gene: TRBJ2-3
v_gene: TRBV6-2/TRBV6-3
d_gene: TRBD2
CDR3nt: TGTGCCAGCAGTTACCCACTAGCGTATACGCAGTATTTT
CDR3aa: CASSYPLAYTQYF

abundance: NA
j_gene: TRBJ1-6
v_gene: TRBV19
d_gene: TRBD1
CDR3nt: TGTGCCAGTAGAGGGACAGGGGAAAATTCACCCCTCCACTTT
CDR3aa: CASRGTGENSPLHF

abundance: NA
j_gene: TRBJ1-2
v_gene: TRBV5-1
d_gene: NA
CDR3nt: TGCGCCAGCAGCTTGGATAGCCGACAGAATGTATATGGCTACACCTTC
CDR3aa: CASSLDSRQNVYGYTF

abundance: NA
j_gene: TRBJ2-3
v_gene: TRBV7-9
d_gene: NA
CDR3nt: TGTGCCAGCAGGGGTATGCGGGGACCAGCGGGCACAGATACGCAGTATTTT
CDR3aa: CASRGMRGPAGTDTQYF

abundance: NA
j_gene: TRBJ2-7
v_gene: TRBV10-2
d_gene: TRBD2
CDR3nt: TGCGCCAGCAGTGATTGGCGGGAGGGTTCCTACGAGCAGTACTTC
CDR3aa: CASSDWREGSYEQYF

abundance: NA
j_gene: TRBJ2-5
v_gene: TRBV6-5
d_gene: TRBD2
CDR3nt: TGTGCCAGCACTCCAGAGCGGGGGGGTCGAGAGACCCAGTACTTC
CDR3aa: CASTPERGGRETQYF

abundance: few
j_gene: TRBJ1-6
v_gene: TRBV9
d_gene: NA
CDR3nt: TGTGCCAGCAGCAGCATGGGGGTTGGGGGCTCACCCCTCCACTTT
CDR3aa: CASSSMGVGGSPLHF

abundance: once
j_gene: TRBJ2-3
v_gene: TRBV6-6
d_gene: TRBD2
CDR3nt: TGTGCCAGCAGCGGACTAGCCCAAAGCACAGATACGCAGTATTTT
CDR3aa: CASSGLAQSTDTQYF

abundance: NA
j_gene: TRBJ1-6
v_gene: TRBV28
d_gene: NA
CDR3nt: TGTGCCAGCAGGTCCCAGGGAAATTCACCCCTCCACTTT
CDR3aa: CASRSQGNSPLHF

abundance: NA
j_gene: TRBJ1-4
v_gene: TRBV29-1
d_gene: NA
CDR3nt: TGCAGCGTTGAAGGACAGCTACGTAATGAAAAACTGTTTTTT
CDR3aa: CSVEGQLRNEKLFF

abundance: NA
j_gene: TRBJ1-6
v_gene: TRBV19
d_gene: NA
CDR3nt: TGTGCCAGTAGTATACAGGGAGCGCGACAGGCACCCCTCCACTTT
CDR3aa: CASSIQGARQAPLHF

abundance: NA
j_gene: TRBJ2-5
v_gene: TRBV6-2/TRBV6-3
d_gene: TRBD2
CDR3nt: TGTGCCAGCAGTTACCGCCTAGCGGGTCAGGGGATACAAGAGACCCAGTACTTC
CDR3aa: CASSYRLAGQGIQETQYF

abundance: NA
j_gene: TRBJ1-1
v_gene: TRBV5-1
d_gene: NA
CDR3nt: TGCGCCAGCAGCCCGGGGGGGGGCTGGAACACTGAAGCTTTCTTT
CDR3aa: CASSPGGGWNTEAFF

abundance: NA
j_gene: TRBJ2-4
v_gene: TRBV30
d_gene: TRBD1
CDR3nt: TGTGCCTGGAGTGGGACAGGGGGCAAGGGGGGATTAGCCAAAAACATTCAGTACTTC
CDR3aa: CAWSGTGGKGGLAKNIQYF

abundance: NA
j_gene: TRBJ2-5
v_gene: TRBV15
d_gene: NA
CDR3nt: TGTGCCACCAGCAGCCCGGCTTCGGGGGAAGAGACCCAGTACTTC
CDR3aa: CATSSPASGEETQYF

abundance: NA
j_gene: TRBJ2-3
v_gene: TRBV5-1
d_gene: NA
CDR3nt: TGCGCCAGCAGCTTGCCTAGCGGCACAGATACGCAGTATTTT
CDR3aa: CASSLPSGTDTQYF

abundance: once
j_gene: TRBJ2-3
v_gene: TRBV18
d_gene: NA
CDR3nt: TGTGCCAGCTCACCCCGAGGAGCGGTCACAGATACGCAGTATTTT
CDR3aa: CASSPRGAVTDTQYF

abundance: NA
j_gene: TRBJ2-3
v_gene: TRBV14
d_gene: TRBD2
CDR3nt: TGTGCCAGCAGCCCACTAGCGGGAGCAGGGACGCAGTATTTT
CDR3aa: CASSPLAGAGTQYF

abundance: NA
j_gene: TRBJ2-7
v_gene: TRBV18
d_gene: NA
CDR3nt: TGTGCCAGCTCACCTAAATCCGGCGAGCAGTACTTC
CDR3aa: CASSPKSGEQYF